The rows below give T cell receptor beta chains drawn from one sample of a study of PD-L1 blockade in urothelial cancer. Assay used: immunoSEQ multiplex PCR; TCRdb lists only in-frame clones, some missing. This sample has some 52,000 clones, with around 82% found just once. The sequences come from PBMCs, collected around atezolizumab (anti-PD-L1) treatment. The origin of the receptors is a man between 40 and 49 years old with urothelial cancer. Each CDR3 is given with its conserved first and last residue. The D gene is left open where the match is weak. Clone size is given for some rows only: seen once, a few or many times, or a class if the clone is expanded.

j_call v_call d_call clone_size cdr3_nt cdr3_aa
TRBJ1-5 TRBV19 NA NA TGTGCCAGTAGTATAGAGGCGGGGGCGGGTAACCAGCCCCAGCATTTT CASSIEAGAGNQPQHF
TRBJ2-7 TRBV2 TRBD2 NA TGTGCCAGCAGTGGACTAGCGGCAAACTACGAGCAGTACTTC CASSGLAANYEQYF
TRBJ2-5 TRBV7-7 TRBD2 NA TGTGCTAGCAGCCCGGGACTAGCGGGAACCCCCCAAGAGACCCAGTACTTC CASSPGLAGTPQETQYF
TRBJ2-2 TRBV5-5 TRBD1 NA TGTGCCAGCAGCCCAACAGGGGGCCTGAACACCGGGGAGCTGTTTTTT CASSPTGGLNTGELFF
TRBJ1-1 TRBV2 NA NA TGTGCCAGCAGTTCCGTCCTGAACACTGAAGCTTTCTTT CASSSVLNTEAFF
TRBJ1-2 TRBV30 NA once TGTGCCAGTGCCGGGACAAACGTTTATGGCTACACCTTC CASAGTNVYGYTF
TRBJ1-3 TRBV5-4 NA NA TGTGCCAGCAGCTTGACAGGGAACAGAAACACCATATATTTT CASSLTGNRNTIYF
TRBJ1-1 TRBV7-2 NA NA TGTGCCAGCAGCTTACAGGGCGGTAGTAGGGAAGCTTTCTTT CASSLQGGSREAFF
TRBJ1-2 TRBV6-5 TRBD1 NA TGTGCCAGCAGGGGTAAGGACAGGGACTATGGCTACACCTTC CASRGKDRDYGYTF
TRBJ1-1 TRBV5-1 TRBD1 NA TGCGCCAGCAGCGCAGGGGGAATTGAGTCCTTCGCCTTGAACACTGAAGCTTTCTTT CASSAGGIESFALNTEAFF
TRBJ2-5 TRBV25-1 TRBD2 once TGTGCCAGCGCCCGGACTAGCTTCGAGACCCAGTACTTC CASARTSFETQYF
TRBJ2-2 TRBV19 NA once TGTGCCAGTAGTAATTTATACACCGGGGAGCTGTTTTTT CASSNLYTGELFF
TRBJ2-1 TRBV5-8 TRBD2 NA TGTGCCAGCAGCGGGGCGGGAGCGGATAACTACAATGAGCAGTTCTTC CASSGAGADNYNEQFF
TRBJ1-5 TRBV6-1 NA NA TGTGCCAGCAGTGAGGGCGTCAATCAGCCCCAGCATTTT CASSEGVNQPQHF
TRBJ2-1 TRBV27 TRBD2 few TGTGCCAGCAGTCTCCATGCCCCTAGCGGGAGCCGAATGACCTACAATGAGCAGTTCTTC CASSLHAPSGSRMTYNEQFF
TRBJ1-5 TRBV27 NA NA TGTGCCAGCAGTGCTCGTGACAGGAATCAGCCCCAGCATTTT CASSARDRNQPQHF
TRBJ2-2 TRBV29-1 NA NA TGCAGCGTAGATACAGGGAACACCGGGGAGCTGTTTTTT CSVDTGNTGELFF